The clone carrying this T cell receptor beta chain was observed a few times. Researchers prepared the TCRbeta library using unique molecular identifiers, the study reports. TCRdb itself ran the PCR reads through MiXCR, one entry per CDR3 protein. The sample holds 250,000 to 350,000 distinct CDR3 sequences, 9.5% to 10% seen once. V dropped 9 bases and J dropped 8; count of bases not matched to a gene: 8. This CDR3 comprises 12 residues. This record belongs to a study of T-cell reconstitution after alpha-beta-depleted transplantation in children. This sequence joins TRBV12-3 or TRBV12-4 and TRBJ1-2, with 8 bases lining up with TRBD1. The TCR sequence derives from a human donor who donated a stem cell graft to a child with SCID. This material consisted of PBMCs from the stem cell graft donor, taken from the stem cell graft. DNA for the CDR3: TGTGCCAGTACAGGGGGTGCCCCCGGCTACACCTTC. Its protein is CASTGGAPGYTF.